These 22 T cell receptor beta chains originate from one sample sequenced in a study of blood T cell repertoires in COVID-19. Measured with immunoSEQ multiplex PCR; TCRdb has only the in-frame clones, and not every one. The data hold around 130,000 clones, with more than 75% observed a single time. Sequencing was carried out using peripheral blood. The receptor source for this set is a man aged 50-59 years with active COVID-19.

The rearrangement links TRBV11-3 to TRBJ2-5; D perhaps matches TRBD1 (6 bases). Germline-derived CDR1 and CDR2 are SGHNT and YENEEA. Trimming stripped 7 bases from V and 2 bases from J, with 17 bases between. The length of the CDR3 is 15 residues. The CDR3 region is CASTRGPGIQETQYF. CDR3 DNA: TGTGCCAGCACCAGGGGCCCGGGGATACAAGAGACCCAGTACTTC.

The V gene is TRBV28, the J gene TRBJ1-2; D is possibly TRBD1 (5 bases). Germline assignment: CDR1 MDHEN and CDR2 SYDVKM. V gave up 2 bases and J gave up 8 bases, with 12 bases separating them. The length of the CDR3 is 13 residues. CDR3: CASSLQGFGGYTF. CDR3 DNA: TGTGCCAGCAGTTTACAGGGTTTCGGAGGCTACACCTTC.

The J gene is TRBJ2-2, the V gene TRBV7-3; 11 positions match TRBD2. The CDR3 sequence is 18 residues long. V gave up 1 base and J gave up 3 bases; unmatched junction bases: 7. The V gene's germline CDR1 is SGHTA and CDR2 FQGTGA. CDR3 sequence reads: CASSLRPSGGLYTGELFF. DNA for the CDR3: TGTGCCAGCAGCTTAAGACCTAGCGGGGGGCTCTACACCGGGGAGCTGTTTTTT.

The chain links TRBV11-3 to TRBJ2-6; D is perhaps TRBD2 (5 bases). In germline, CDR1 is SGHNT, CDR2 YENEEA. Trimming removed 11 bases from V and 4 bases from J, with 12 bases in between. The length of the CDR3 is 13 residues. CDR3 amino acids: CAGTRAGANVLTF. CDR3 DNA: TGTGCCGGAACTAGGGCAGGGGCCAACGTCCTGACTTTC.

The CDR3 DNA reads TGTGCCAGTAGTATCAGGGCGGTCAATCAGCCCCAGCATTTT. Translating it yields CASSIRAVNQPQHF. The chain recombines TRBV19 with TRBJ1-5, with a possible D match to TRBD1 (5 bases). The ends were cut back, 3 bases at V and 3 bases at J, with 9 bases in the middle. The germline V gene encodes CDR1 LNHDA and CDR2 SQIVND (reference sequence). This CDR3 comprises 14 residues.

This clone has a single count. The rearrangement joins TRBV27 to TRBJ2-3; 9 bases are a match to TRBD1. Unmatched junction bases numbered 6, after V lost 4 bases and J lost 4 bases. CDR1 and CDR2 from the germline V gene are MNHEY and SMNVEV (reference sequence). The CDR3 has 15 residues. The CDR3 DNA is TGTGCCAGCAGTTACAGGGGGCTTGTTGCAGATACGCAGTATTTT. This gives the protein CASSYRGLVADTQYF.

V is TRBV5-5 and J is TRBJ2-2; 8 bases fit TRBD1. Germline assignment: CDR1 SGHKS and CDR2 YYEKEE (reference sequence). The length of the CDR3 is 15 residues. V gave up 2 bases and J gave up 1 base; unmatched junction bases: 1. DNA for the CDR3: TGTGCCAGCAGCTTACAGGGGGTGAACACCGGGGAGCTGTTTTTT. It specifies CASSLQGVNTGELFF.

The V call is TRBV5-1, the J call TRBJ1-6; 9 bases map to TRBD1. Germline-derived CDR1 and CDR2 are SGHRS and YFSETQ. The trim removed 0 bases at V and 5 bases at J, leaving 3 bases unmatched. CDR3 length: 16 residues. DNA for the CDR3: TGCGCCAGCAGCTTGGTTCGGACAGGGGATAATTCACCCCTCCACTTT. Amino acid sequence: CASSLVRTGDNSPLHF. Complete variable domain (other parts from reference TRBV5-1 and TRBJ1-6): KAGVTQTPRYLIKTRGQQVTLSCSPISGHRSVSWYQQTPGQGLQFLFEYFSETQRNKGNFPGRFSGRQFSNSRSEMNVSTLELGDSALYLCASSLVRTGDNSPLHFGNGTRLTVT.

The V gene is TRBV2, the J gene TRBJ1-5; D possibly corresponds to TRBD1 (6 bases). Germline CDR1 reads SNHLY; CDR2 reads FYNNEI. The V gene lost 1 base and the J gene lost 5 bases, with 12 bases spanning the gap. This CDR3 has 15 residues. The DNA for the CDR3 is TGTGCCAGCAGTGAAGAAGGGGGGGCCCATCAGCCCCAGCATTTT. It is translated as CASSEEGGAHQPQHF.

The V gene is TRBV3-1 (or the pseudogene TRBV3-2), the J gene TRBJ2-3; 14 nucleotides agree with TRBD2. Per germline, CDR1 LGHDT and CDR2 YNNKEL (reference sequence). V lost 4 bases to trimming and J lost 3 bases; unmatched junction nucleotides: 9. CDR3 length: 18 residues. The CDR3 DNA reads as TGTGCCAGCAGCCTACCAGGGACTAGCGGGAGTGGGACAGATACGCAGTATTTT. As protein: CASSLPGTSGSGTDTQYF.

The CDR3, as DNA: TGCGCCAGCAGCGAACAGCATAGCACAGATACGCAGTATTTT. This translates into CASSEQHSTDTQYF. The rearrangement links TRBV10-1 to TRBJ2-3, with unresolved D. This CDR3 has 14 residues. The V end was cut by 6 bases, the J end by 0 bases, with 10 bases between. CDR1 WNHNN and CDR2 SYGVQD come from the germline V gene (reference sequence).

V usage is TRBV5-1 and J usage is TRBJ1-6; 10 bases match TRBD1. Trimming at V came to 4 bases and at J to 10 bases, leaving 8 bases not matched to a gene. The germline gives CDR1 SGHRS, CDR2 YFSETQ. The CDR3 runs to 15 residues. CDR3 residues: CASSLSTGGVSPLHF. The CDR3 bases are TGCGCCAGCAGCCTCTCGACAGGGGGCGTCTCACCCCTCCACTTT.

The chain carries TRBV1 and TRBJ2-5; TRBD2, as called in the table, went unchecked against the DNA. TRBV1 is a documented pseudogene. The CDR3 sequence is 15 residues long. Here the CDR3 DNA reads TGCACCAGCAGCCAAGATGCCGATGCGAAGGAGACCCAGTACTTC. Its protein product is CTSSQDADAKETQYF.

The chain links TRBV3-1 (or the pseudogene TRBV3-2) to TRBJ2-3; D not certain. Germline CDR1 and CDR2: LGHDT and YNNKEL (reference sequence). The CDR3 consists of 14 residues. Trimming removed 3 bases from V and 2 bases from J, with 9 bases in between. This CDR3 is CASSHLGFTDTQYF. The CDR3 DNA reads TGTGCCAGCAGCCACCTAGGTTTCACAGATACGCAGTATTTT.

The rearrangement links TRBV6-5 to TRBJ1-4, with TRBD1 identical over 10 bases. The germline V gene encodes CDR1 MNHEY and CDR2 SVGAGI. V lost 6 bases to trimming and J lost 6 bases; unmatched junction nucleotides: 7. The CDR3 is made up of 15 amino acids. The CDR3 protein is CASRGSGTGDEKLFF. In DNA, the CDR3 is TGTGCCAGCAGGGGGTCTGGGACAGGGGATGAAAAACTGTTTTTT.

The chain recombines TRBV11-3 with TRBJ1-5; no firm D call. V was clipped by 2 bases and J by 5 bases, with 13 bases between them. Germline V gene data show CDR1 as SGHNT and CDR2 as YENEEA. The CDR3 has 15 residues. This chain's CDR3 is CASSLWAGGDQPQHF. The CDR3 DNA reads TGTGCCAGCAGCTTATGGGCGGGTGGGGATCAGCCCCAGCATTTT.

The CDR3 here is CASSRQRGGSGELFF. CDR3 DNA: TGCGCCAGCAGCCGACAGCGGGGTGGTTCCGGGGAGCTGTTTTTT. The chain couples TRBV5-1 to TRBJ2-2, with 7 bases fitting TRBD2. CDR3 length equals 15 residues. The V segment lost 4 bases and the J segment 6 bases; nucleotides outside the gene matches: 9. Germline CDR1 and CDR2: SGHRS and YFSETQ.

There are a few counts of this clone. The chain is built from TRBV15 and TRBJ2-5; a possible D gene is TRBD2 (5 bases). The CDR3 is 16 residues long. Germline V gene lookup returns CDR1 LNHNV and CDR2 YYDKDF (reference sequence). The V end was cut by 3 bases, the J end by 3 bases, with 17 bases between. The CDR3 nucleotides are TGTGCCACCAGCAGGACGGGAAAGTCCGGCGAAGAGACCCAGTACTTC. Translating gives CATSRTGKSGEETQYF.

V and J are TRBV11-3 and TRBJ1-2, with D unclear. This CDR3 is 14 amino acids long. Germline V gene data show CDR1 as SGHNT and CDR2 as YENEEA. V was cut by 5 bases and J by 2 bases, with 12 bases left in between. The CDR3 region has the DNA TGTGCCAGCAGCAGTAGGGAGTCCAACTATGGCTACACCTTC. Translated: CASSSRESNYGYTF.

This clone has just a few counts. This chain uses TRBV4-1 with TRBJ2-4, with TRBD1 as a possible D gene (5 bases). Germline V gene data show CDR1 as MGHRA and CDR2 as YSYEKL. Between the trimmed V and J ends, which lost 0 bases and 5 bases, there was a span of 8 bases. CDR3 length: 14 amino acids. The CDR3 region is CASSQDPQENIQYF. The DNA for the CDR3 is TGCGCCAGCAGCCAAGATCCACAGGAAAACATTCAGTACTTC.

The rearrangement uses TRBV7-9 and TRBJ2-1; 11 bases are a match to TRBD2. In germline, CDR1 is SEHNR, CDR2 FQNEAQ (reference sequence). The ends lost 7 bases at V and 8 bases at J; junction bases unmatched: 7. There are 14 residues in the CDR3. In DNA form, the CDR3 reads TGTGCCAGCAATCCACTAGCGGGAGCGGATGAGCAGTTCTTC. The encoded protein is CASNPLAGADEQFF.

V usage is TRBV7-7 and J usage is TRBJ1-4; 9 nucleotides line up with TRBD1. The CDR3 is 15 residues long. V was clipped by 5 bases and J by 3 bases; unmatched bases: 4. In germline, CDR1 is SSHAT, CDR2 FNYEAQ (reference sequence). CDR3 bases: TGTGCCAGCAGCGTGGGACAGGGTCCTAATGAAAAACTGTTTTTT. It encodes CASSVGQGPNEKLFF.